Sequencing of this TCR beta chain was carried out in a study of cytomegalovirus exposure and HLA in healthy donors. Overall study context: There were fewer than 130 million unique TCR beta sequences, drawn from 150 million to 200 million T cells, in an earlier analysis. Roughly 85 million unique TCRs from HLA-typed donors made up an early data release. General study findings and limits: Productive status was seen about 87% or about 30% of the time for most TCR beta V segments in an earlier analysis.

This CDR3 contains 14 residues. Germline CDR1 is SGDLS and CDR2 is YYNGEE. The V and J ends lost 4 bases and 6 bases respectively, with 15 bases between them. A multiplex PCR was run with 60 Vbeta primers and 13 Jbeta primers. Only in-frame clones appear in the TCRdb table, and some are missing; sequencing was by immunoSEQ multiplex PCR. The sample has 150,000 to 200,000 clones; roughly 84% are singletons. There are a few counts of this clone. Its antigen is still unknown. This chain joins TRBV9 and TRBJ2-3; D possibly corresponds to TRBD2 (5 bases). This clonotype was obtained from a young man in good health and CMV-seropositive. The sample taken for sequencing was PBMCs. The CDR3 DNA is TGTGCCAGCAGCCTCGACTACGGATTCGATACGCAGTATTTT. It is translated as CASSLDYGFDTQYF.